Listed here is a single TCR beta chain. This clone was counted a few times. There is no known antigen for this receptor. Within one base of it there is no much larger clone, and no base qualities were kept. In the same sample, other DNA sequences code for this CDR3. V loses 2 bases of germline sequence and J loses 4 bases, and the interval between the two ends is 8 bases. Based on the germline V gene (reference sequence), the CDR1 and CDR2 sequences are SEHNR and FQNEAQ. From the cysteine through the phenylalanine, the CDR3 covers 13 amino acids. Just the 39-base CDR3 DNA is kept, in frame starting at base 1. The sample comes from a study of shared clonotypes between healthy human individuals (TCRdb year 2020). Some background on the complete study: The cohort included three men and a couple of women between 18 and 49 years of age. Per donor, leukapheresis produced somewhere between about 0.94 and 9.5 billion PBMCs. Blood TCR repertoires of roughly 5 healthy adults were deeply sequenced to estimate repertoire size and the extent of clonotype sharing between individuals. Different laboratories and diverse techniques were used to prepare libraries and sequence TCR repertoires, to increase sequencing depth and limit assay-specific biases.

Points the paper makes about the study in general: Based on pairwise subsampling, the degree of clonotype sharing among donors was expected to be affected by sequencing depth. The genetic and exposure-history diversity represented was limited by the small number of donors. Sampling was limited to blood, and TCR repertoires in tissue likely differ from TCR repertoires in blood.

Using the deep immunoSEQ assay, TCR CDR3 regions were amplified from genomic DNA by multiplex PCR. Genomic DNA extracted from each cell subset was distributed evenly over all wells of several immunoSEQ 96-well plates, and each plate served as one replicate. Each replicate PCR for unsorted PBMC received roughly 0.3 ug genomic DNA, equal to about 30,000 T cell genomes. Ten immunoSEQ deep assay plates were used to sequence the unsorted PBMC genomic DNA. Purified libraries were measured with a Qubit 3.0 fluorometer, size-checked on a Bioanalyzer 2100, and measured again with the KAPA Library Quantification kit. Every immunoSEQ 96-well plate was sequenced on a dedicated single-read 150-cycle Illumina NextSeq 550 flow cell. The source study handled its data this way. Because only junctional sequences without quality scores were contained in the immunoSEQ output, filtering matching that applied to full-length reads could not be performed. To assign V/J genes and CDR3, sequences were annotated against IMGT germline references using PyIR, a Python wrapper for IgBLAST v1.9. Reads were removed for weak V/J assignments (E-value above 1e-6), missing CDR3, stop codons, out-of-frame junctions, or ambiguous translated residues. V3J clonotypes were defined as sequences sharing an identical inferred V gene, J gene, and CDR3 amino acid sequence. Percentage overlap between repertoires was computed as shared unique clonotypes divided by the size of the smaller repertoire. Repertoire richness was assessed with RTK rarefaction, the Chao1 estimator, and Recon v2.1 estimates of unobserved clonotypes. TCRdb retrieved this table from immuneACCESS and kept in-frame rearrangements only. Not all clones are present; in checked studies, unresolved V genes account for under half, and no reason is known for the remainder. D and trimming come from the DNA, and the V and J calls and clone size come from that table. Within this sample are about 520,000 clones, with approximately 84% of them counted one time only. The ten largest make up roughly 13% of the sample.

The donors were healthy, HIV-negative adults who had no recently reported acute infections or vaccinations. Every donor was a Caucasian adult living in Nashville, Tennessee, USA. For unsorted samples, 75 million to 90 million PBMCs were counted and genomic DNA was extracted with the QIAamp DNA Blood Mini kit. After blood collection by leukapheresis, PBMCs were isolated using Ficoll-Histopaque density gradient centrifugation and then cryopreserved in the vapor phase of liquid nitrogen. The sample taken for sequencing was PBMCs. The receptor's source is a woman aged 40 to 55 in good health. Some clones in this sample may be carry-over from other donors' samples. The chain is assembled from TRBV7-9 and TRBJ2-5, and possibly TRBD2, on 5 matching bases. The DNA reads TGTGCCAGCAGCTTAAGTGGAGGAGAGACCCAGTACTTC. Translated, this is CASSLSGGETQYF. Here the CDR3 is joined to the reference TRBV7-9 and TRBJ2-5 genes, and the full variable domain is: DTGVSQNPRHKITKRGQNVTFRCDPISEHNRLYWYRQTLGQGPEFLTYFQNEAQLEKSRLLSDRFSAERPKGSFSTLEIQRTEQGDSAMYLCASSLSGGETQYFGPGTRLLVL.